This is a list of T cell receptor beta chains from one sample in a study of T cell responses to AZD1222 COVID-19 vaccine. Produced via immunoSEQ multiplex PCR; TCRdb's table is partial and in-frame only. The repertoire holds over 25,000 clones, with roughly 78% as singletons. The input for sequencing was peripheral blood, taken on day 0 of AZD1222 vaccination. The receptor source for this set is an adult in good health. Both conserved end residues are part of each CDR3. The D gene is left open where the match is weak. Only part of the rows carry a size: once, few, many, or a class if the clone is expanded.

V	J	size	D	CDR3	DNA
TRBV7-2	TRBJ2-3	.	.	CASSMTSTDTQYF	TGTGCCAGCAGCATGACTAGTACAGATACGCAGTATTTT
TRBV2	TRBJ2-5	.	.	CASSSQGRQETQYF	TGTGCCAGCAGTTCTCAGGGGCGCCAAGAGACCCAGTACTTC
TRBV5-1	TRBJ2-7	.	.	CASSLGSLGHEQYF	TGCGCCAGCAGCTTGGGCTCACTCGGTCACGAGCAGTACTTC
TRBV24-1	TRBJ2-1	few	TRBD2	CATTSGESSYNEQFF	TGTGCCACCACTAGCGGGGAAAGCTCCTACAATGAGCAGTTCTTC
TRBV5-1	TRBJ1-2	few	.	CASSLEGVAGYTF	TGCGCCAGCAGCTTGGAAGGGGTGGCTGGCTACACCTTC
TRBV7-3	TRBJ2-2	.	.	CASSLTHGELFF	TGTGCCAGCAGCTTAACGCACGGGGAGCTGTTTTTT
TRBV19	TRBJ2-1	few	.	CASSMESGNSYNEQFF	TGTGCCAGTAGTATGGAGAGCGGAAACTCCTACAATGAGCAGTTCTTC
TRBV7-2	TRBJ2-3	.	TRBD2	CASRPPGLAADTQYF	TGTGCCAGCAGACCTCCGGGACTAGCAGCAGATACGCAGTATTTT
TRBV3-1/TRBV3-2	TRBJ2-3	.	.	CASSATGSRDTQYF	TGTGCCAGCAGCGCAACCGGGAGTAGAGATACGCAGTATTTT
TRBV19	TRBJ1-2	.	.	CASSIVGQGFVYGYTF	TGTGCCAGTAGTATAGTAGGGCAGGGGTTCGTCTATGGCTACACCTTC
TRBV14	TRBJ1-4	.	.	CASSQAFPRQGGEKLFF	TGTGCCAGCAGCCAAGCTTTCCCTCGGCAGGGAGGAGAAAAACTGTTTTTT
TRBV6-1	TRBJ2-3	.	.	CASSEATDTQYF	TGTGCCAGCAGTGAAGCCACAGATACGCAGTATTTT
TRBV15	TRBJ2-7	.	TRBD1	CATSRDGVQGLSGEQYF	TGTGCCACCAGCAGAGATGGGGTACAGGGGCTGTCGGGGGAGCAGTACTTC
TRBV6-5	TRBJ1-1	few	TRBD1	CASAGQGGARTEAFF	TGTGCCAGCGCAGGACAGGGAGGGGCGAGGACTGAAGCTTTCTTT
TRBV4-1	TRBJ2-2	.	.	CASSLASVDTGELFF	TGCGCCAGCAGCCTCGCTAGCGTGGACACCGGGGAGCTGTTTTTT
TRBV5-6	TRBJ2-3	.	TRBD2	CASSLVLAGSDTQYF	TGTGCCAGCAGCTTGGTGCTAGCGGGGTCAGATACGCAGTATTTT
TRBV10-3	TRBJ1-1	.	.	CAISEQSDGNTEAFF	TGTGCCATCAGTGAGCAATCCGACGGAAACACTGAAGCTTTCTTT
TRBV28	TRBJ2-7	.	.	CASSPWDIYYEQYF	TGTGCCAGCAGTCCATGGGACATCTATTACGAGCAGTACTTC
TRBV30	TRBJ2-2	.	.	CAWTRDRPSGELFF	TGTGCCTGGACCCGGGATCGACCCTCCGGGGAGCTGTTTTTT
TRBV19	TRBJ2-5	.	.	CASSIDREIGTQYF	TGTGCCAGTAGTATAGACAGGGAGATAGGGACCCAGTACTTC
TRBV7-2	TRBJ1-3	.	.	CASSLAGAGNTIYF	TGTGCCAGCAGCTTAGCGGGGGCTGGAAACACCATATATTTT
TRBV7-2	TRBJ2-1	.	.	CASTLGRTNNNEQFF	TGTGCCAGCACCTTAGGACGGACGAACAACAATGAGCAGTTCTTC
TRBV10-2	TRBJ2-7	.	TRBD1	CASGQAYEQYF	TGCGCCAGCGGACAGGCCTACGAGCAGTACTTC
TRBV4-2	TRBJ2-7	.	TRBD2	CASSQDPSGGAGEQYF	TGTGCCAGCAGCCAAGATCCAAGCGGGGGGGCAGGCGAGCAGTACTTC
TRBV4-1	TRBJ1-5	few	.	CASSQGAGARERQPQHF	TGCGCCAGCAGCCAAGGGGCGGGTGCCCGGGAGCGGCAGCCCCAGCATTTT
TRBV2	TRBJ2-5	.	.	CASSEALRGLGTQYF	TGTGCCAGCAGTGAAGCGCTGCGGGGGCTGGGGACCCAGTACTTC
TRBV25-1	TRBJ2-1	once	.	CASSESPDIKARNEQFF	TGTGCCAGCAGTGAATCCCCTGACATTAAGGCACGCAATGAGCAGTTCTTC
TRBV11-2	TRBJ2-2	few	.	CASSLAGAGELFF	TGTGCCAGCAGCTTAGCAGGGGCCGGGGAGCTGTTTTTT
TRBV6-5	TRBJ1-5	.	.	CASSRGQFSNQPQHF	TGTGCCAGCAGCCGCGGACAGTTTAGCAATCAGCCCCAGCATTTT
TRBV6-5	TRBJ1-1	.	.	CASSWNTEAFF	TGTGCCAGCAGTTGGAACACTGAAGCTTTCTTT
TRBV14	TRBJ1-2	.	.	CASSQQQGAGYTF	TGTGCCAGCAGCCAGCAGCAGGGCGCTGGCTACACCTTC
TRBV5-4	TRBJ2-7	.	TRBD2	CASSGSGLAHEQYF	TGTGCCAGCAGCGGGTCGGGACTAGCGCACGAGCAGTACTTC
TRBV6-5	TRBJ1-5	once	.	CATQLQKGSNQPQHF	TGTGCCACCCAGTTACAAAAGGGGAGCAATCAGCCCCAGCATTTT
TRBV7-2	TRBJ2-3	.	TRBD2	CASRSTSGERVTQYF	TGTGCCAGCAGATCGACTAGCGGGGAAAGGGTTACGCAGTATTTT
TRBV14	TRBJ2-2	.	.	CASSPTGNTGELFF	TGTGCCAGCAGCCCCACAGGGAACACCGGGGAGCTGTTTTTT
TRBV12-2	TRBJ2-3	.	.	CASRLASVGSGITDTQYF	.
TRBV19	TRBJ2-6	.	TRBD1	CASSRTQGAGANVLTF	TGTGCCAGTAGCAGGACCCAGGGGGCTGGGGCCAACGTCCTGACTTTC
TRBV5-1	TRBJ2-1	.	.	CASSLVSSYNEQFF	TGCGCCAGCAGCTTGGTGAGTTCCTACAATGAGCAGTTCTTC
TRBV11-2	TRBJ1-1	.	.	CASSQTENTEAFF	TGTGCCAGCAGCCAGACAGAAAACACTGAAGCTTTCTTT
TRBV19	TRBJ2-2	.	TRBD2	CASSSGRIGELFF	TGTGCCAGTAGTAGCGGGAGGATCGGGGAGCTGTTTTTT
TRBV19	TRBJ1-2	.	.	CASSISWGPAEGYTF	TGTGCCAGTAGTATATCTTGGGGCCCTGCCGAGGGCTACACCTTC
TRBV6-5	TRBJ1-5	.	TRBD1	CAIRQGPYSNQPQHF	TGTGCCATTAGACAGGGCCCCTATAGCAATCAGCCCCAGCATTTT